This T cell receptor (beta chain) is from a study of shared clonotypes between healthy human individuals. The V gene end was trimmed by 3 bases and the J gene end by 1 base; junction bases not matched to a gene: 12. Germline V gene sequence: CDR1 KGHSH, CDR2 LQKENI. The CDR3 consists of 19 residues. Each subset's genomic DNA was shared equally among a number of immunoSEQ plates. Original handling: Owing to the provision of junction-only sequences devoid of quality scores by immunoSEQ, filtering differed. The repertoire was sequenced with immunoSEQ multiplex PCR; TCRdb's copy has only in-frame clones and lacks some. That table is the source of V, J and clone size, and D and trimming were worked out from the DNA. The sample yields 2,500,000 or so clones, 80% to 95% seen once.

Sequencing input: naive CD4+ T cells from PBMCs. Subset given: CD45RA+ positively selected. The receptor was isolated from a man in his late teens or twenties in good health. Some clones in this sample may be carry-over from other donors' samples. The chain combines TRBV18 with TRBJ2-1; TRBD2 matches at 10 bases. The CDR3, as DNA: TGTGCCAGCTCACCTTCATCTAGCGGGAGTCTATATTCCTACAATGAGCAGTTCTTC. Translation gives CASSPSSSGSLYSYNEQFF.